This is a list of T cell receptor beta chains from one sample in a study of vaccination effects on CD4 cells after COVID-19. Assay: immunoSEQ multiplex PCR; the TCRdb copy retains only in-frame clones and omits some. The table includes 52,000 or so clones, approximately 70% detected once. Their recognized antigens are unknown. The input for sequencing was CD4+ T cells from PBMCs cultured with SARS-CoV-2 spike peptides, taken before COVID-19 vaccination. The source is a human donor who received a COVID-19 vaccine. Each CDR3 is given with its conserved first and last residue. The order of the fields is J gene, D gene, V gene, clone size, CDR3 DNA, CDR3 protein. The D gene is left open where the match is weak. Clone size is not always given. Where it is, it says once, few, many or a class for expanded clones.

j_gene: TRBJ1-2; d_gene: TRBD1; v_gene: TRBV25-1; abundance: .; CDR3nt: TGTGCCAGCATGGGGGGGTTTACAGGGGCGTACTATGGCTACACCTTC; CDR3aa: CASMGGFTGAYYGYTF
j_gene: TRBJ2-6; d_gene: .; v_gene: TRBV4-2; abundance: .; CDR3nt: TGTGCCAGCAGCCAAGGGAACTCTGGGGCCAACGTCCTGACTTTC; CDR3aa: CASSQGNSGANVLTF
j_gene: TRBJ2-3; d_gene: TRBD2; v_gene: TRBV5-6; abundance: .; CDR3nt: TGTGCCAGCAGCCCCCTGAGCGGGGGCACAGATACGCAGTATTTT; CDR3aa: CASSPLSGGTDTQYF
j_gene: TRBJ1-4; d_gene: .; v_gene: TRBV6-5; abundance: .; CDR3nt: TGTGCCAGCAGTCTCCACAGGGAAGCAAAACTGTTTTTT; CDR3aa: CASSLHREAKLFF
j_gene: TRBJ1-1; d_gene: .; v_gene: TRBV12-3/TRBV12-4; abundance: .; CDR3nt: TGTGCCAGCAGCCCCGGGGGCACTGAAGCTTTCTTT; CDR3aa: CASSPGGTEAFF
j_gene: TRBJ2-2; d_gene: .; v_gene: TRBV19; abundance: few; CDR3nt: TGTGCCAGTAGTATATCTCCGAACACCGGGGAGCTGTTTTTT; CDR3aa: CASSISPNTGELFF
j_gene: TRBJ1-1; d_gene: .; v_gene: TRBV7-2; abundance: few; CDR3nt: TGTGCCAGCAGCTTTGGGCCATCCCTCGCGGCTTTCTTT; CDR3aa: CASSFGPSLAAFF
j_gene: TRBJ1-2; d_gene: .; v_gene: TRBV7-2; abundance: few; CDR3nt: TGTGCCAGCAGTCCCGACAGGTCCCGTGGCTACACCTTC; CDR3aa: CASSPDRSRGYTF
j_gene: TRBJ1-5; d_gene: TRBD1; v_gene: TRBV19; abundance: .; CDR3nt: TGTGCCAGTAGTATGGCCAGGGGGTTCAATCAGCCCCAGCATTTT; CDR3aa: CASSMARGFNQPQHF
j_gene: TRBJ1-2; d_gene: TRBD1; v_gene: TRBV19; abundance: .; CDR3nt: TGTGCCAGCACGTTACGGGCCGACAGGGGCAATGGCTACACCTTC; CDR3aa: CASTLRADRGNGYTF
j_gene: TRBJ2-5; d_gene: .; v_gene: TRBV5-8; abundance: .; CDR3nt: TGTGCCAGCAGCGATCAGGGCCCCGCGTGGGCCCAGTACTTC; CDR3aa: CASSDQGPAWAQYF
j_gene: TRBJ1-1; d_gene: .; v_gene: TRBV4-3; abundance: many; CDR3nt: TGCGCCAGCAGCCAACGGGGTGGAGCTGAAGCTTTCTTT; CDR3aa: CASSQRGGAEAFF
j_gene: TRBJ1-6; d_gene: TRBD1; v_gene: TRBV15; abundance: once; CDR3nt: TGTGCCACCAGCAGAGATATCTTAACAGGGGGTAATTCACCCCTCCACTTT; CDR3aa: CATSRDILTGGNSPLHF
j_gene: TRBJ1-2; d_gene: .; v_gene: TRBV4-2; abundance: .; CDR3nt: TGTGCCAGCAGCCCCGACAGTTCTAACTATGGCTACACCTTC; CDR3aa: CASSPDSSNYGYTF
j_gene: TRBJ2-2; d_gene: TRBD2; v_gene: TRBV5-1; abundance: .; CDR3nt: TGCGCCAGCAGCGACGGGACTAGCGGGGAGCTGTTTTTT; CDR3aa: CASSDGTSGELFF
j_gene: TRBJ1-6; d_gene: TRBD1; v_gene: TRBV5-1; abundance: .; CDR3nt: TGCGCCAGCAGCCCGGGACAGTATAATTCACCCCTCCACTTT; CDR3aa: CASSPGQYNSPLHF
j_gene: TRBJ1-6; d_gene: .; v_gene: TRBV9; abundance: .; CDR3nt: TGTGCCAGCAGCCCCCGTTCCCCCGGGGATAATTCACCCCTCCACTTT; CDR3aa: CASSPRSPGDNSPLHF
j_gene: TRBJ1-5; d_gene: TRBD1; v_gene: TRBV6-1; abundance: .; CDR3nt: TGTGCCAGCAGTGAACACAGGGGAGGTCAGCCCCAGCATTTT; CDR3aa: CASSEHRGGQPQHF
j_gene: TRBJ2-1; d_gene: TRBD2; v_gene: TRBV5-1; abundance: .; CDR3nt: TGCGCCAGCAGCTTGGAGGCTAGCGGGGGGATCTCCTACAATGAGCAGTTCTTC; CDR3aa: CASSLEASGGISYNEQFF
j_gene: TRBJ1-2; d_gene: .; v_gene: TRBV11-2; abundance: .; CDR3nt: TGTGCCAGCAGCTTAGGTCTCAGCTCGTACTATGGCTACACCTTC; CDR3aa: CASSLGLSSYYGYTF
j_gene: TRBJ2-1; d_gene: .; v_gene: TRBV24-1; abundance: few; CDR3nt: TGTGCCACCAGTGATTTACGGGACAATGAGCAGTTCTTC; CDR3aa: CATSDLRDNEQFF
j_gene: TRBJ2-7; d_gene: .; v_gene: TRBV2; abundance: .; CDR3nt: TGTGCCAGCAGTATAGAGGGGGCGGGGACCGAGCAGTACTTC; CDR3aa: CASSIEGAGTEQYF
j_gene: TRBJ1-2; d_gene: TRBD1; v_gene: TRBV5-1; abundance: once; CDR3nt: TGCGCCAGCAGCATGGGACAGGCGAAGAATGGCTACACCTTC; CDR3aa: CASSMGQAKNGYTF
j_gene: TRBJ2-3; d_gene: .; v_gene: TRBV6-5; abundance: once; CDR3nt: TGTGCCAGCAAGGGCGGGTCTAGCACAGATACGCAGTATTTT; CDR3aa: CASKGGSSTDTQYF
j_gene: TRBJ1-2; d_gene: .; v_gene: TRBV7-8; abundance: few; CDR3nt: TGTGCCAGCAGCTTAGATAACAGGCCTAACTATGGCTACACCTTC; CDR3aa: CASSLDNRPNYGYTF
j_gene: TRBJ1-2; d_gene: .; v_gene: TRBV30; abundance: .; CDR3nt: TGTGCCTGGAGTGTACGGGGGACTGGCTACACCTTC; CDR3aa: CAWSVRGTGYTF
j_gene: TRBJ1-2; d_gene: .; v_gene: TRBV2; abundance: few; CDR3nt: TGTGCCAGCCAGACAGCTAACTATGGCTACACCTTC; CDR3aa: CASQTANYGYTF
j_gene: TRBJ2-1; d_gene: TRBD1; v_gene: TRBV4-1; abundance: .; CDR3nt: TGCGCCAGCAGCCTGTCCGGGACAGGGGGCTGGGATGAGCAGTTCTTC; CDR3aa: CASSLSGTGGWDEQFF
j_gene: TRBJ2-1; d_gene: .; v_gene: TRBV3-1/TRBV3-2; abundance: .; CDR3nt: TGTGCCAGCAGCAATGGGCCTTCCTACAATGAGCAGTTCTTC; CDR3aa: CASSNGPSYNEQFF
j_gene: TRBJ2-1; d_gene: .; v_gene: TRBV7-2; abundance: .; CDR3nt: TGTGCCAGCAGCTTAATAGGCCCCAATGAGCAGTTCTTC; CDR3aa: CASSLIGPNEQFF
j_gene: TRBJ2-5; d_gene: TRBD1; v_gene: TRBV12-3/TRBV12-4; abundance: .; CDR3nt: TGTGCCAGCAGCGTGGCAGGGGGAGAGACCCAGTACTTC; CDR3aa: CASSVAGGETQYF
j_gene: TRBJ2-1; d_gene: .; v_gene: TRBV7-2; abundance: .; CDR3nt: TGTGCCAGCAGCTCACGGGGAGGGGGGCGCGAGCAGTTCTTC; CDR3aa: CASSSRGGGREQFF
j_gene: TRBJ2-2; d_gene: TRBD2; v_gene: TRBV15; abundance: .; CDR3nt: TGTGCCACCAGCAGAGCGTTAGCGGGAGGGAACACCGGGGAGCTGTTTTTT; CDR3aa: CATSRALAGGNTGELFF
j_gene: TRBJ2-1; d_gene: .; v_gene: TRBV10-3; abundance: .; CDR3nt: TGTGCCATCAGTGATGATGGGGCGGGAAGCTCCTACAATGAGCAGTTCTTC; CDR3aa: CAISDDGAGSSYNEQFF
j_gene: TRBJ2-7; d_gene: TRBD1; v_gene: TRBV6-5; abundance: .; CDR3nt: TGTGCCAGCAGTTCCGGGACAGGGAGCATTTACGAGCAGTACTTC; CDR3aa: CASSSGTGSIYEQYF
j_gene: TRBJ2-3; d_gene: .; v_gene: TRBV19; abundance: .; CDR3nt: TGTGCCAGTAGTATCTGGGCTAGTCACTCAGATACGCAGTATTTT; CDR3aa: CASSIWASHSDTQYF
j_gene: TRBJ2-3; d_gene: TRBD2; v_gene: TRBV4-3; abundance: .; CDR3nt: TGCGCCAGCAGCCAGCGGGGGGGCAGCACAGATACGCAGTATTTT; CDR3aa: CASSQRGGSTDTQYF
j_gene: TRBJ2-1; d_gene: TRBD2; v_gene: TRBV18; abundance: .; CDR3nt: TGTGCCAGCTCACCAGGGACTAGCGGGGCCTACAATGAGCAGTTCTTC; CDR3aa: CASSPGTSGAYNEQFF
j_gene: TRBJ1-4; d_gene: .; v_gene: TRBV29-1; abundance: .; CDR3nt: TGCAGCGTTGAAGAAACAGGGAGCGAAAAACTGTTTTTT; CDR3aa: CSVEETGSEKLFF
j_gene: TRBJ1-3; d_gene: .; v_gene: TRBV29-1; abundance: .; CDR3nt: TGCAGCGTTGCGGCGGAAGGGACCTCTGGAAACACCATATATTTT; CDR3aa: CSVAAEGTSGNTIYF
j_gene: TRBJ2-7; d_gene: .; v_gene: TRBV14; abundance: .; CDR3nt: TGTGCCAGCAGCCAAGTAGGGGGGAAGGCCCACGAGCAGTACTTC; CDR3aa: CASSQVGGKAHEQYF
j_gene: TRBJ1-4; d_gene: .; v_gene: TRBV4-1; abundance: once; CDR3nt: TGCGCCAGCAGCCAAGTAGGGACGGGGAATGAAAAACTGTTTTTT; CDR3aa: CASSQVGTGNEKLFF
j_gene: TRBJ2-7; d_gene: .; v_gene: TRBV27; abundance: .; CDR3nt: TGTGCCAGCAGTTTAGAGGGGAAGGGCTACGAGCAGTACTTC; CDR3aa: CASSLEGKGYEQYF
j_gene: TRBJ2-3; d_gene: .; v_gene: TRBV29-1; abundance: .; CDR3nt: TGCAGCGTTGAAAGCTCAGGCACAGATACGCAGTATTTT; CDR3aa: CSVESSGTDTQYF
j_gene: TRBJ2-3; d_gene: .; v_gene: TRBV15; abundance: .; CDR3nt: TGTGCCACCAGCAGAGATACGGGGGCGCGGACAGATACGCAGTATTTT; CDR3aa: CATSRDTGARTDTQYF
j_gene: TRBJ2-7; d_gene: TRBD2; v_gene: TRBV18; abundance: few; CDR3nt: TGTGCCAGCTCATCCTGGACTAGCGGAGCCTACGAGCAGTACTTC; CDR3aa: CASSSWTSGAYEQYF
j_gene: TRBJ2-7; d_gene: TRBD1; v_gene: TRBV5-4; abundance: .; CDR3nt: TGTGCCAGCAGCGGAAGGGTGACAGGGGAACACGAGCAGTACTTC; CDR3aa: CASSGRVTGEHEQYF
j_gene: TRBJ1-5; d_gene: .; v_gene: TRBV19; abundance: .; CDR3nt: TGTGCCAGTAGTATAGGGGACACAAAGAATCAGCCCCAGCATTTT; CDR3aa: CASSIGDTKNQPQHF
j_gene: TRBJ1-1; d_gene: .; v_gene: TRBV11-2; abundance: .; CDR3nt: TGTGCCAGCAGCTTAGAGTCAGGTATGAACACTGAAGCTTTCTTT; CDR3aa: CASSLESGMNTEAFF
j_gene: TRBJ2-5; d_gene: TRBD2; v_gene: TRBV4-2; abundance: .; CDR3nt: TGTGCCAGCAGCCCCCCCGGGACTAGTATAAGGGAGACCCAGTACTTC; CDR3aa: CASSPPGTSIRETQYF
j_gene: TRBJ1-6; d_gene: TRBD1; v_gene: TRBV4-3; abundance: few; CDR3nt: TGCGCCAGCAGCCAAGATTTCCAGGGGGTTTCACCCCTCCACTTT; CDR3aa: CASSQDFQGVSPLHF
j_gene: TRBJ1-1; d_gene: .; v_gene: TRBV4-2; abundance: once; CDR3nt: TGTGCCAGCAGTTCGATCCTAATGAACACTGAAGCTTTCTTT; CDR3aa: CASSSILMNTEAFF
j_gene: TRBJ2-7; d_gene: .; v_gene: TRBV5-1; abundance: few; CDR3nt: TGCGCCAGCAGCTCCGACCCCCGGGACACCCCCTACGAGCAGTACTTC; CDR3aa: CASSSDPRDTPYEQYF
j_gene: TRBJ2-5; d_gene: TRBD1; v_gene: TRBV11-2; abundance: once; CDR3nt: TGTGCCAGCAGCTTAATGGACAGGGGGAAAGAGACCCAGTACTTC; CDR3aa: CASSLMDRGKETQYF
j_gene: TRBJ1-6; d_gene: .; v_gene: TRBV9; abundance: .; CDR3nt: TGTGCCAGCAGCGTAGAAGGACGGCCGAATTCACCCCTCCACTTT; CDR3aa: CASSVEGRPNSPLHF
j_gene: TRBJ1-6; d_gene: TRBD1; v_gene: TRBV10-3; abundance: .; CDR3nt: TGTGCCACCAAAGGACAGGGGGTTAATTCACCCCTCCACTTT; CDR3aa: CATKGQGVNSPLHF
j_gene: TRBJ2-1; d_gene: .; v_gene: TRBV6-5; abundance: once; CDR3nt: TGTGCCAGCAGTTACTCAGCCAGGGTGGGTTACAATGAGCAGTTCTTC; CDR3aa: CASSYSARVGYNEQFF
j_gene: TRBJ2-1; d_gene: TRBD2; v_gene: TRBV5-1; abundance: .; CDR3nt: TGCGCCAGCAGGGCGGGGGGGCACAATGAGCAGTTCTTC; CDR3aa: CASRAGGHNEQFF
j_gene: TRBJ1-4; d_gene: .; v_gene: TRBV18; abundance: .; CDR3nt: TGTGCCAGCTCGACGGCCGGGGGCACTAATGAAAAACTGTTTTTT; CDR3aa: CASSTAGGTNEKLFF